This T cell receptor beta chain originates from a study of regulatory T cells in long-lasting Graves disease. About the study: Graves' cases, newly diagnosed, had used antithyroid drugs under 3 months.

Germline-derived CDR1 and CDR2 are MGHDK and SYGVNS. The CDR3 is made up of 15 amino acids. V was pared by 2 bases and J by 3 bases, with 14 bases between. HTBI primers from iRepertoire and Arm-PCR of CDR3 regions yielded the TCR beta libraries. TCRdb processed the multiplex PCR reads anew with MiXCR; each CDR3 protein has one entry. Of more than 450,000 distinct CDR3 sequences in the sample, more than 10% are singletons; the top ten hold roughly 8.9%. Sample time point: newly diagnosed GD, antithyroid drugs for less than 3 months. PBMCs provided the RNA from which the TCR library was made. Patients met American Thyroid Association criteria for Graves' disease. This clonotype was detected ten times or more. This same sample was also taken into another study, of T cells in Graves' hyperthyroidism and ophthalmopathy. That paper adds: Peripheral blood also featured most of the thyroid clonotypes expanded above 0.001.

The V and J genes are TRBV25-1 and TRBJ2-7; maybe TRBD1 (6 bases). The clonotype was recovered from a woman between 25 and 40 years old with Graves disease. The sample consisted of peripheral blood mononuclear cells (PBMCs), taken at new diagnosis, from a patient treated with antithyroid drugs. In DNA, the CDR3 is TGTGCCAGCAGTGAAGTCAGGGGTCGGTTCTACGAGCAGTACTTC. It specifies CASSEVRGRFYEQYF.